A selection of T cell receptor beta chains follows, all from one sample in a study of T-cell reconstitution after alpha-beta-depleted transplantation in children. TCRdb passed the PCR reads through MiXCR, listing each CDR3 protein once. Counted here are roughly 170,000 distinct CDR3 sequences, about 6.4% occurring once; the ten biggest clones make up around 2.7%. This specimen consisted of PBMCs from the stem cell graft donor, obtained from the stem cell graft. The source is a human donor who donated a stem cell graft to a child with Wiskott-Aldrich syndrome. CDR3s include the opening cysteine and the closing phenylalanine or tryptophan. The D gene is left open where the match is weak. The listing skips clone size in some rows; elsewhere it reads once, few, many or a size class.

CDR3: CASSYRAQHTGELFF; DNA: TGTGCCAGCAGTTACAGGGCCCAACACACCGGGGAGCTGTTTTTT; D: -; size: many; J: TRBJ2-2; V: TRBV6-5
CDR3: CASSGRQGWTGELFF; DNA: TGTGCCAGCAGTGGCAGGCAGGGATGGACCGGGGAGCTGTTTTTT; D: -; size: -; J: TRBJ2-2; V: TRBV14
CDR3: CASSLTGAEANYGYTF; DNA: TGCGCCAGCAGCTTGACAGGGGCCGAAGCTAACTATGGCTACACCTTC; D: TRBD1; size: many; J: TRBJ1-2; V: TRBV5-1
CDR3: CASSWYGSGAQETQYF; DNA: TGTGCCAGCAGCTGGTACGGTTCGGGGGCGCAAGAGACCCAGTACTTC; D: -; size: many; J: TRBJ2-5; V: TRBV5-6
CDR3: CASSLARQGSYEQYF; DNA: TGCGCCAGCAGCTTGGCCCGACAGGGGTCCTACGAGCAGTACTTC; D: TRBD1; size: many; J: TRBJ2-7; V: TRBV5-1
CDR3: CASSQTQGGSYEQYF; DNA: TGTGCCAGCAGCCAAACACAGGGGGGGTCCTACGAGCAGTACTTC; D: -; size: many; J: TRBJ2-7; V: TRBV7-9
CDR3: CAISEGIAGGYNEQFF; DNA: TGTGCCATCAGTGAGGGAATAGCGGGGGGCTACAATGAGCAGTTCTTC; D: TRBD2; size: many; J: TRBJ2-1; V: TRBV10-3
CDR3: CASSFGQGAVGGYTF; DNA: TGTGCCAGCAGCTTCGGACAGGGGGCTGTTGGGGGCTACACCTTC; D: TRBD1; size: few; J: TRBJ1-2; V: TRBV7-9
CDR3: CASSASEGLAKNIQYF; DNA: TGTGCCAGCAGCGCCTCAGAAGGTTTGGCCAAAAACATTCAGTACTTC; D: -; size: many; J: TRBJ2-4; V: TRBV7-9
CDR3: CSARDLDPYSNQPQHF; DNA: TGCAGTGCTAGAGATTTAGACCCTTATAGCAATCAGCCCCAGCATTTT; D: -; size: -; J: TRBJ1-5; V: TRBV20-1
CDR3: CASSLEGRVTEAFF; DNA: TGTGCCAGCAGCTTAGAGGGCAGGGTCACTGAAGCTTTCTTT; D: -; size: many; J: TRBJ1-1; V: TRBV7-9
CDR3: CASSLGGRTDTQYF; DNA: TGTGCCAGCAGTTTAGGGGGACGCACAGATACGCAGTATTTT; D: -; size: many; J: TRBJ2-3; V: TRBV12-3/TRBV12-4
CDR3: CASSLARGSEQYF; DNA: TGCGCCAGCAGCTTGGCCAGGGGATCCGAGCAGTACTTC; D: -; size: many; J: TRBJ2-7; V: TRBV5-1
CDR3: CASSYPRAGTVTYEQYF; DNA: TGTGCCAGCAGTTACCCAAGAGCCGGGACGGTTACCTACGAGCAGTACTTC; D: -; size: many; J: TRBJ2-7; V: TRBV6-2/TRBV6-3
CDR3: CSACRGPMYQETQYF; DNA: TGCAGTGCCTGCAGGGGGCCGATGTACCAAGAGACCCAGTACTTC; D: TRBD1; size: many; J: TRBJ2-5; V: TRBV20-1
CDR3: CSFRPGPETQYF; DNA: TGCAGCTTCCGCCCAGGACCGGAGACCCAGTACTTC; D: -; size: many; J: TRBJ2-5; V: TRBV29-1
CDR3: CASSPGTTYTDTQYF; DNA: TGTGCCAGCAGCCCAGGGACTACCTACACAGATACGCAGTATTTT; D: TRBD2; size: -; J: TRBJ2-3; V: TRBV11-3
CDR3: CASSLQGADTGELFF; DNA: TGCGCCAGCAGCCTACAGGGGGCGGACACCGGGGAGCTGTTTTTT; D: TRBD1; size: many; J: TRBJ2-2; V: TRBV5-1
CDR3: CSARDEGLAAGEQYF; DNA: TGCAGTGCTAGAGATGAGGGACTAGCGGCGGGGGAGCAGTACTTC; D: TRBD2; size: many; J: TRBJ2-7; V: TRBV20-1
CDR3: CSARWAGTLNQPQHF; DNA: TGCAGTGCTAGATGGGCCGGGACTCTCAATCAGCCCCAGCATTTT; D: -; size: many; J: TRBJ1-5; V: TRBV20-1
CDR3: CASSGRGTQPQHF; DNA: TGTGCCAGCAGTGGGAGGGGTACTCAGCCCCAGCATTTT; D: -; size: -; J: TRBJ1-5; V: TRBV28
CDR3: CASSGGTSYGNIQYF; DNA: TGCGCCAGCAGCGGAGGGACTAGCTATGGAAACATTCAGTACTTC; D: TRBD2; size: -; J: TRBJ2-4; V: TRBV5-1
CDR3: CASSPGTKGSNQPQHF; DNA: TGTGCCAGCAGTCCGGGGACCAAGGGGAGCAATCAGCCCCAGCATTTT; D: -; size: many; J: TRBJ1-5; V: TRBV28
CDR3: CASSQALAGRNEQFF; DNA: TGCGCCAGCAGCCAAGCACTAGCGGGACGGAATGAGCAGTTCTTC; D: TRBD2; size: many; J: TRBJ2-1; V: TRBV4-3
CDR3: CSAREGNANTEAFF; DNA: TGCAGTGCTAGAGAGGGGAACGCGAACACTGAAGCTTTCTTT; D: -; size: -; J: TRBJ1-1; V: TRBV20-1
CDR3: CAIKGPVNTGELFF; DNA: TGTGCCATCAAGGGTCCGGTTAACACCGGGGAGCTGTTTTTT; D: -; size: -; J: TRBJ2-2; V: TRBV12-3/TRBV12-4
CDR3: CASSPLVAGTGELFF; DNA: TGTGCCAGCTCACCACTAGTAGCGGGGACCGGGGAGCTGTTTTTT; D: TRBD2; size: many; J: TRBJ2-2; V: TRBV18
CDR3: CASSPRRSRDSYTGELFF; DNA: TGTGCCAGCAGCCCGAGACGAAGCCGGGACTCCTACACCGGGGAGCTGTTTTTT; D: -; size: few; J: TRBJ2-2; V: TRBV11-2
CDR3: CASSARDGAEQYF; DNA: TGTGCCAGCAGCGCTAGGGATGGGGCGGAGCAGTACTTC; D: -; size: -; J: TRBJ2-7; V: TRBV7-2
CDR3: CCARDPGGMSTDTQYF; DNA: TGCTGCGCTAGAGATCCAGGGGGAATGAGCACAGATACGCAGTATTTT; D: TRBD1; size: -; J: TRBJ2-3; V: TRBV20-1
CDR3: CASSLDRDRPQHF; DNA: TGTGCCAGCAGCTTGGACAGGGATCGGCCCCAGCATTTT; D: TRBD1; size: many; J: TRBJ1-5; V: TRBV7-2
CDR3: CASSSPPTGEAFF; DNA: TGTGCCAGCAGCTCACCCCCAACAGGGGAAGCTTTCTTT; D: -; size: many; J: TRBJ1-1; V: TRBV7-9
CDR3: CATSDRGGRTDTQYF; DNA: TGTGCCACCAGTGATCGAGGGGGTCGCACAGATACGCAGTATTTT; D: -; size: many; J: TRBJ2-3; V: TRBV24-1
CDR3: CASRPSGVPLYEQYF; DNA: TGTGCCAGCAGACCTTCAGGGGTCCCCCTGTACGAGCAGTACTTC; D: -; size: few; J: TRBJ2-7; V: TRBV7-2
CDR3: CASSLGAAQDTQYF; DNA: TGTGCCAGCAGCTTGGGAGCGGCTCAAGATACGCAGTATTTT; D: -; size: many; J: TRBJ2-3; V: TRBV5-6
CDR3: CASSLVEASSYNSPLHF; DNA: TGCGCCAGCAGCTTGGTGGAGGCAAGCTCCTATAATTCACCCCTCCACTTT; D: -; size: many; J: TRBJ1-6; V: TRBV5-1
CDR3: CASSLMDEQYF; DNA: TGTGCCAGCAGTTTAATGGACGAGCAGTACTTC; D: -; size: many; J: TRBJ2-7; V: TRBV12-3/TRBV12-4
CDR3: CASSLLAGGRTPAGSGELFF; DNA: TGTGCCAGCAGTTTATTAGCGGGAGGGCGGACACCGGCGGGTTCCGGGGAGCTGTTTTTT; D: TRBD2; size: many; J: TRBJ2-2; V: TRBV12-3/TRBV12-4
CDR3: CASSLGIEETQYF; DNA: TGCGCCAGCAGCTTGGGTATTGAAGAGACCCAGTACTTC; D: -; size: few; J: TRBJ2-5; V: TRBV5-1
CDR3: CATSSGLDSYEQYF; DNA: TGTGCCACCAGCAGCGGACTAGACTCCTACGAGCAGTACTTC; D: TRBD2; size: many; J: TRBJ2-7; V: TRBV15
CDR3: CATSDWRGGTGELFF; DNA: TGTGCCACCAGTGATTGGAGGGGGGGTACCGGGGAGCTGTTTTTT; D: -; size: -; J: TRBJ2-2; V: TRBV24-1
CDR3: CAWSRHEQYF; DNA: TGTGCCTGGAGCCGGCACGAGCAGTACTTC; D: -; size: once; J: TRBJ2-7; V: TRBV30
CDR3: CSAREGRGPTGNTIYF; DNA: TGCAGTGCTAGAGAAGGGCGCGGGCCTACTGGAAACACCATATATTTT; D: -; size: -; J: TRBJ1-3; V: TRBV20-1
CDR3: CASSLKGQGRSGANVLTF; DNA: TGTGCCAGCAGCTTAAAAGGACAGGGAAGGTCTGGGGCCAACGTCCTGACTTTC; D: TRBD1; size: many; J: TRBJ2-6; V: TRBV11-1
CDR3: CASSEVDRFGYTF; DNA: TGTGCCAGCAGTGAAGTGGACAGGTTTGGCTACACCTTC; D: TRBD1; size: few; J: TRBJ1-2; V: TRBV2
CDR3: CASSESDGGTRKPHQETQYF; DNA: TGTGCCAGCAGTGAAAGCGACGGAGGAACACGTAAACCGCACCAAGAGACCCAGTACTTC; D: -; size: -; J: TRBJ2-5; V: TRBV6-1
CDR3: CASSEYAKTDTQYF; DNA: TGTGCCAGCAGTGAATATGCGAAAACAGATACGCAGTATTTT; D: -; size: few; J: TRBJ2-3; V: TRBV25-1
CDR3: CATSDRTGTSMNNEQFF; DNA: TGTGCCACCAGTGACCGAACCGGGACTAGCATGAACAATGAGCAGTTCTTC; D: TRBD2; size: many; J: TRBJ2-1; V: TRBV24-1